This T cell receptor beta chain originates from a study of blood T cells in healthy people across ages (dated by TCRdb to about 2015). Background on the whole study: Template switching captured roughly one uniquely barcoded TCR beta cDNA molecule per two T cells in model experiments. To avoid experimental bias, donors of different ages were distributed randomly across sequencing lanes. The donors were split into four age groups: young (average around 15 years), middle-aged (roughly 39), aged (more than 60) and long-lived (more than 80). To track age-related changes in TCR beta repertoire diversity, the study relied on deep sequencing normalized with unique cDNA molecular identifiers. The study analyzed two additional independent replicas of 1 million unique cDNA reads from the same blood draw for two donors, one aged 18 to 29 and one aged 80 or older.

Overall study results and their limits: The percentage of naive T cells measured by flow cytometry correlated strongly with observed TCR beta diversity. Since profiling was done on bulk unsorted PBMCs, naive and antigen-experienced compartments could not be conclusively compared. Observed TCR beta diversity per million T cells fell roughly linearly with age, and a significant reduction was already apparent by age roughly 40. Because the CMV infection status of the donors was unknown, age-related changes in expanded clonotypes may potentially have been confounded. The long-lived group showed more naive CD4+ T cells, fewer expanded clones and increased TCR diversity than the aged group, suggesting age selection. Estimates of total diversity based on one million sequenced T cells were regarded as lower bounds and as underestimates.

Concerning this clonotype itself: The specificity of this receptor is unknown. No base quality information exists; no much larger clone differs at one position.

The donors were some 36 Caucasian individuals from Russia, aged roughly 6 to 95 years, who were systemically healthy. Approximately 9.3 milliliters of peripheral blood were drawn from each donor into EDTA-treated Vacutainer tubes. Ficoll-Paque density-gradient centrifugation was used to isolate PBMCs, with at least 6.5 million per sample. Total RNA, at least 6 micrograms per sample, was extracted from PBMCs with Trizol reagent. The percentages of naive CD45RAhigh/CD27high T cells were determined by flow cytometry on a PBMC aliquot from every donor. Library preparation used 5' RACE. Sequencing was carried out with an Illumina HiSeq 2500. A second roughly 6 to 11 cycle PCR used a sample-barcoded 5' primer and a J-beta primer mix. Each TCR beta cDNA molecule received a unique molecular identifier from a template-switch 5' adaptor carrying 12 random nucleotides. At least 2.5 million CDR3-containing paired-end reads were obtained from each sample. First-strand cDNA was synthesized from all RNA with the Mint cDNA synthesis kit, primed by a TRBC-specific oligonucleotide. After uracil-DNA glycosylase treatment, a first 18-cycle PCR used universal primers M1SS and BC2_uni_R on all cDNA. Concerning the study's data processing: For normalization, 1 million high-quality reads were randomly selected from each sample, with every read carrying a distinct molecular identifier. Instead of being binned into consensus sequences, reads that shared molecular identifiers were thrown out. CDR3 identification, clonotype clustering and error correction used MiTCR with a Q25 quality threshold and the strictest error-elimination algorithm. A nonparametric unseen species model with Euler transformation was used to estimate lower-bound total TCR beta diversity. The public sequencing data were trimmed at Q25 with fastp and processed into clonotypes with MiXCR by TCRdb, which kept only in-frame beta chains. Duplicate CDR3 protein sequences are folded into a single record with the most common DNA and genes. These V and J calls rely on TCRdb rather than the paper's analysis. This sample gives about 780,000 distinct CDR3 sequences in total; more than 35% of them show up just once. Roughly 20% of the sample rests with the top ten.

The specimen sequenced was blood. The clonotype comes from a man older than 75 in good health.

The DNA is TGTGCCAGCAGCTTCCCCTCCGCGGGACGGGAGACCCAGTACTTC. Translated, it gives CASSFPSAGRETQYF. Rearrangement joined TRBV7-2 to TRBJ2-5; the D gene is perhaps TRBD2, on 6 matching bases. CDR1 and CDR2 were assigned from the germline V gene as SGHTA and FQGNSA. Including the terminal cysteine and phenylalanine, the CDR3 comprises 15 residues. Left in the record is the CDR3 DNA by itself, 45 bases read in frame from the first base. The trim is 3 bases for V and 5 bases for J, with a gap of 16 bases between the germline ends.